The present T cell receptor beta chain was sequenced within a study of shared clonotypes between healthy human individuals. Findings and caveats of the study: Among non-shared clonotypes, generation probabilities were lower than among those shared by all four donors.

The assay was immunoSEQ multiplex PCR, and TCRdb's table has in-frame clones only and misses some. The table includes over a million clones, nearly 99% detected once. Regarding this clone: The antigen is undetermined.

Germline CDR1 MNHNY, CDR2 SVGAGI (reference sequence). The CDR3 totals 14 residues. V gave up 7 bases and J gave up 5 bases, with 17 bases separating them. The sequencing input was naive CD4+ T cells sorted from blood. Subset defined: CD45RA+ positively selected. The J gene is TRBJ2-5, the V gene TRBV6-6, with D maybe TRBD1 (6 bases). The sequence was obtained from a man aged 25-45 years in good health. In nucleotides, the CDR3 is TGTGCCAGCACCGAACTCTCAGGGGTGGAGACCCAGTACTTC. The encoded protein is CASTELSGVETQYF.